This T cell receptor beta chain is from a study of shared clonotypes between healthy human individuals. Study details: Three plates were used per donor for CD4 naive, three for CD4 memory, two for CD8 naive and one for CD8 memory.

As for this clone: This may come from a read error, since a much larger clone is one base off. Other nucleotide sequences from this sample produce the same CDR3.

Looked up from germline, CDR1 is SGHDT and CDR2 is YYEEEE. This CDR3 has 14 residues. TCRdb keeps only in-frame clones here, not all; method: immunoSEQ multiplex PCR. The repertoire holds over a million clones, with 60% to 80% as singletons. The material sequenced was memory CD4+ T cells sorted from blood. As for subset: CD45RA-negative fraction. The J gene is TRBJ1-6, the V gene TRBV5-6; no definite D call. The sequence came from a man aged 18 to 30 in good health. CDR3 loop: CASSLLGSNSPLHF. In DNA form, the CDR3 reads TGCGCCAGCAGCTTGTTGGGGAGTAATTCACCCCTCCACTTT.